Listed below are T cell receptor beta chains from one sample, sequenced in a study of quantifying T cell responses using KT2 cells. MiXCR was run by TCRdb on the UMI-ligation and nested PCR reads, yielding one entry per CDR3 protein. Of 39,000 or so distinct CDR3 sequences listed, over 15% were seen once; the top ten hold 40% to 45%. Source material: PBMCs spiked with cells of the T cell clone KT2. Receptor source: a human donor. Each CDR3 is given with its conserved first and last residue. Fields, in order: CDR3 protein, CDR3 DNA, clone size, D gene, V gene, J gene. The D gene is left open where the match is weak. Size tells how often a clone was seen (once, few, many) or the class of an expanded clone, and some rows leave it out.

CDR3: CSASEGAYEQFF
DNA: TGCAGTGCTAGCGAGGGGGCATATGAGCAGTTCTTC
size: medium-sized
D: TRBD1
V: TRBV20-1
J: TRBJ2-1

CDR3: CASSPGLVAGELFF
DNA: TGTGCCAGCAGCCCGGGACTAGTCGCCGGGGAGCTGTTTTTT
size: many
D: TRBD2
V: TRBV11-2
J: TRBJ2-2

CDR3: CASRMGLAADTQYF
DNA: TGTGCCAGCAGGATGGGACTAGCGGCAGATACGCAGTATTTT
size: NA
D: TRBD2
V: TRBV6-5
J: TRBJ2-3

CDR3: CSVESSRNGEAFF
DNA: TGCAGCGTTGAATCTTCCAGGAACGGTGAAGCTTTCTTT
size: many
D: NA
V: TRBV29-1
J: TRBJ1-1

CDR3: CASHWGRGRTDTQYF
DNA: TGTGCCAGCCATTGGGGGAGGGGCCGCACAGATACGCAGTATTTT
size: NA
D: TRBD2
V: TRBV6-6
J: TRBJ2-3

CDR3: CASSIRLAGRETQYF
DNA: TGTGCCAGCAGCATACGACTAGCGGGAAGGGAGACCCAGTACTTC
size: NA
D: TRBD2
V: TRBV7-2
J: TRBJ2-5

CDR3: CSGRASLAYQETQYF
DNA: TGCAGTGGGCGCGCTTCGCTGGCCTACCAAGAGACCCAGTACTTC
size: few
D: NA
V: TRBV20-1
J: TRBJ2-5

CDR3: CSADLGLAGATDTQYF
DNA: TGCAGTGCTGACCTAGGCCTAGCGGGAGCGACAGATACGCAGTATTTT
size: few
D: TRBD2
V: TRBV20-1
J: TRBJ2-3

CDR3: CASSNTLSGDYEQYF
DNA: TGTGCCAGCAGCAACACCTTAAGCGGGGACTACGAGCAGTACTTC
size: NA
D: NA
V: TRBV21-1
J: TRBJ2-7

CDR3: CASSLGGDRSYEQYF
DNA: TGCGCCAGCAGCCTCGGAGGGGACCGAAGCTACGAGCAGTACTTC
size: few
D: NA
V: TRBV4-3
J: TRBJ2-7

CDR3: CASGSGSTDTQYF
DNA: TGCGCCAGCGGCTCGGGGAGCACAGATACGCAGTATTTT
size: few
D: NA
V: TRBV5-1
J: TRBJ2-3

CDR3: CASSYPPYEQYF
DNA: TGTGCCAGCAGTTACCCACCCTACGAGCAGTACTTC
size: many
D: NA
V: TRBV6-2/TRBV6-3
J: TRBJ2-7

CDR3: CASTLNRDSGFF
DNA: TGTGCCAGCACCCTGAACCGGGACAGCGGGTTCTTC
size: NA
D: TRBD1
V: TRBV12-3/TRBV12-4
J: TRBJ2-1

CDR3: CASSQIIPTADQETQYF
DNA: TGTGCCAGCAGCCAGATAATCCCGACAGCGGACCAAGAGACCCAGTACTTC
size: few
D: NA
V: TRBV14
J: TRBJ2-5

CDR3: CASTPLLSKYNEQFF
DNA: TGTGCCAGCACCCCCCTTCTGTCGAAATACAATGAGCAGTTCTTC
size: few
D: NA
V: TRBV27
J: TRBJ2-1

CDR3: CASSPHQQGTEAFF
DNA: TGTGCCAGCAGCCCACATCAACAGGGGACTGAAGCTTTCTTT
size: few
D: TRBD1
V: TRBV3-1
J: TRBJ1-1

CDR3: CASSIFSGRGNEQFF
DNA: TGTGCCAGTAGTATATTCAGCGGGAGAGGCAATGAGCAGTTCTTC
size: few
D: TRBD2
V: TRBV19
J: TRBJ2-1

CDR3: CSVDKQNTGELFF
DNA: TGCAGCGTTGATAAACAGAACACCGGGGAGCTGTTTTTT
size: NA
D: NA
V: TRBV29-1
J: TRBJ2-2

CDR3: CASSDFEVNYEQYF
DNA: TGTGCCAGCAGTGACTTCGAGGTCAACTACGAGCAGTACTTC
size: few
D: NA
V: TRBV2
J: TRBJ2-7

CDR3: CASSLTAPSYEQYF
DNA: TGCGCCAGCAGCTTGACTGCTCCCTCCTACGAGCAGTACTTC
size: NA
D: NA
V: TRBV5-1
J: TRBJ2-7

CDR3: CASSLARRFGPYEQYF
DNA: TGTGCCAGCAGCTTAGCACGTAGGTTTGGGCCATACGAGCAGTACTTC
size: NA
D: NA
V: TRBV7-8
J: TRBJ2-7

CDR3: CASSMTGTRNTGELFF
DNA: TGTGCCAGCAGCATGACCGGGACAAGGAACACCGGGGAGCTGTTTTTT
size: many
D: NA
V: TRBV11-2
J: TRBJ2-2

CDR3: CSVVREFGGGYTF
DNA: TGCAGCGTTGTTAGAGAGTTTGGCGGTGGCTACACCTTC
size: few
D: NA
V: TRBV29-1
J: TRBJ1-2

CDR3: CASSLESAVVQFF
DNA: TGCGCCAGCAGCTTGGAATCCGCGGTAGTGCAGTTCTTC
size: NA
D: NA
V: TRBV5-1
J: TRBJ2-1

CDR3: CASKSNLGYTDTQYF
DNA: TGTGCCAGCAAGTCGAACTTGGGGTACACAGATACGCAGTATTTT
size: NA
D: NA
V: TRBV6-2/TRBV6-3
J: TRBJ2-3

CDR3: CASSLRRTEAFF
DNA: TGTGCCAGCAGTTTGCGGAGAACTGAAGCTTTCTTT
size: many
D: NA
V: TRBV12-3/TRBV12-4
J: TRBJ1-1

CDR3: CSARAQDIGVFF
DNA: TGCAGTGCTAGAGCCCAGGACATAGGAGTGTTTTTT
size: few
D: NA
V: TRBV20-1
J: TRBJ1-4

CDR3: CSVGGPTEAFF
DNA: TGCAGCGTAGGCGGCCCCACGGAAGCTTTCTTT
size: many
D: NA
V: TRBV29-1
J: TRBJ1-1

CDR3: CATSREPPPNMGGPLTYNEQFF
DNA: TGTGCCACCAGCAGAGAACCCCCCCCCAACATGGGGGGCCCTTTGACGTACAATGAGCAGTTCTTC
size: NA
D: NA
V: TRBV15
J: TRBJ2-1

CDR3: CASSPAAENYGYAF
DNA: TGTGCCAGCTCACCGGCGGCGGAAAACTATGGCTACGCCTTC
size: NA
D: NA
V: TRBV18
J: TRBJ1-2

CDR3: CASSEVGGEGTEAFF
DNA: TGTGCCAGCAGTGAAGTGGGGGGGGAGGGCACTGAAGCTTTCTTT
size: NA
D: NA
V: TRBV6-1
J: TRBJ1-1

CDR3: CASSLDTLTATNEKLFF
DNA: TGTGCCAGCAGCTTAGATACCCTCACTGCAACTAATGAAAAACTGTTTTTT
size: NA
D: NA
V: TRBV7-9
J: TRBJ1-4

CDR3: CASSQDYYTSTDTQYF
DNA: TGTGCCAGCAGCCAAGATTACTATACTAGCACAGATACGCAGTATTTT
size: few
D: NA
V: TRBV3-1
J: TRBJ2-3

CDR3: CASSPLRGQNTGELFF
DNA: TGTGCCAGCAGCCCCCTGCGGGGGCAGAACACCGGGGAGCTGTTTTTT
size: few
D: NA
V: TRBV7-8
J: TRBJ2-2

CDR3: CASSPPDRYTEAFF
DNA: TGTGCCAGCAGCCCTCCGGACAGGTACACTGAAGCTTTCTTT
size: few
D: TRBD1
V: TRBV7-9
J: TRBJ1-1

CDR3: CASSLHKAIERGRPPEAFF
DNA: TGTGCCAGCAGCCTCCATAAGGCCATCGAGAGGGGCAGACCCCCTGAAGCTTTCTTT
size: few
D: NA
V: TRBV21-1
J: TRBJ1-1